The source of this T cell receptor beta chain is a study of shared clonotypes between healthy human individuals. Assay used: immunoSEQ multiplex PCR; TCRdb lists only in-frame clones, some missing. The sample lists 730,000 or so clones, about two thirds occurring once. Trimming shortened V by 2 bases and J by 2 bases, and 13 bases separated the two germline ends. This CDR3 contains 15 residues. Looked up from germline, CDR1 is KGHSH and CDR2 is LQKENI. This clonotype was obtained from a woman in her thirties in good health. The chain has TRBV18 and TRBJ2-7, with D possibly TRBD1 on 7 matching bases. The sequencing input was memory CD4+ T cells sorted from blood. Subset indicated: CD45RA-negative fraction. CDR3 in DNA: TGTGCCAGCTCACCAAGAGGGGGCGGGGCCTACGAGCAGTACTTC. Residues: CASSPRGGGAYEQYF.